This passage covers 3 T cell receptor beta chains from one sample sequenced in a study of CD8 T cells in ankylosing spondylitis (dated by TCRdb to between 2016 and 2019). Libraries were made using 5' RACE. Reads for this sample came from an Illumina HiSeq 2500. The public reads were quality trimmed at Q25 with fastp and then assembled into clones with MiXCR by TCRdb, keeping productive beta chains. Entries that share a CDR3 protein sequence are merged under the most common genes and DNA. This sample gives about 250,000 distinct CDR3 sequences in total; roughly a quarter of them show up just once. The ten largest make up roughly 0.6% of the sample. Source material: blood, either unsorted or a sorted T cell fraction (not recorded which). Receptor source: a male donor with ankylosing spondylitis or in good health (not recorded which).

The CDR3 sequence: CSARDPLGGRSYNEQFF. DNA of the CDR3: TGCAGTGCTAGAGACCCCCTGGGAGGGCGCTCCTACAATGAGCAGTTCTTC. The chain couples TRBV20-1 to TRBJ2-1, with 7 bases lining up with TRBD2. CDR1 DFQATT and CDR2 SNEGSKA come from the germline V gene (reference sequence). The CDR3 sequence is 17 residues long. Trimming at V came to 0 bases and at J to 0 bases, leaving 8 bases not matched to a gene.

This clonotype was seen more than once but under ten times. The chain employs TRBV5-5 and TRBJ2-7, with TRBD2 matching 8 bases. Germline loops: CDR1 SGHKS, CDR2 YYEKEE (reference sequence). V lost 5 bases and J lost 0; bases outside the gene matches: 7. The CDR3 totals 15 residues. CDR3 nucleotides: TGTGCCAGCAGTCTGCGCGGGGGGACCTCCTACGAGCAGTACTTC. Amino acid sequence: CASSLRGGTSYEQYF. The full variable domain, with the rest looked up from reference TRBV5-5 and TRBJ2-7, is DAGVTQSPTHLIKTRGQQVTLRCSPISGHKSVSWYQQVLGQGPQFIFQYYEKEERGRGNFPDRFSARQFPNYSSELNVNALLLGDSALYLCASSLRGGTSYEQYFGPGTRLTVT.

In its sample, this clonotype was seen a few times. The chain is built from TRBV24-1 and TRBJ2-5; weak D call: TRBD2 (6 bases). The germline V gene encodes CDR1 KGHDR and CDR2 SFDVKD. The V and J ends lost 3 bases and 5 bases respectively, with 15 bases between them. The CDR3 covers 15 residues. CDR3 sequence (DNA): TGTGCCACCAGTGATCGCGGGACGGGGAGCGAGACCCAGTACTTC. It translates to CATSDRGTGSETQYF.